Sequencing of this TCR beta chain was carried out in a study of T cell repertoires in cytomegalovirus infection. General study results and limits: It was HLA-C-restricted CMV-specific TCR beta clonotypes that dominated the response ex vivo. There were carriers of CMV plus the relevant HLA, and cumulative public TCR beta family frequency identified them.

A note on this clonotype: The antigen is not known.

TCRdb re-derived calls from the reads in MiXCR, one entry per CDR3 protein. This table has approximately 100,000 distinct CDR3 sequences, 29% appearing once. The sequencing here drew on CD8+ T cells from cultured PBMCs, taken from culture after CMV antigen stimulation. The clonotype was recovered from a human donor in good health (CMV status not recorded). Some clones in this sample may be carry-over from other donors' samples.

This CDR3 is CASSRGEGTGTEAFF. Written as DNA, the CDR3 is TGTGCCAGCAGCCGAGGGGAGGGGACGGGGACTGAAGCTTTCTTT. The chain is built from TRBV7-3 and TRBJ1-1; possible D gene TRBD1, 5 bases. The CDR3 length is 15 residues. Trimming took off 5 bases at V and 5 bases at J, with 18 bases between the two ends. In germline, CDR1 is SGHTA, CDR2 FQGTGA.